The entry below describes one T cell receptor beta chain. As yet, its antigen is unknown. This specimen comes from a study of blood T cell dynamics during melanoma immunotherapy. Time point denoted: week 3, after first cycle of checkpoint inhibitor. One draw preceded checkpoint blockade; another followed its first cycle at week 3. Trimming removed 1 base at V and 4 bases at J, with 8 bases between. There are 13 residues in the CDR3. The germline gives CDR1 SGHTA, CDR2 FQGNSA. General study results and limits: It remained unknown if the driving T cell clones were melanoma-specific.

DNA loading was fixed at roughly 360 ng for all bulk PBMC samples. The data were produced by immunoSEQ multiplex PCR, yet TCRdb's version contains in-frame clones alone and is incomplete. The sample carries some 12,000 clones, roughly 80% recorded once. The sequence derives from a human donor with melanoma. Sequenced here: blood, sampled from a patient treated with checkpoint blockade. The chain joins TRBV7-2 to TRBJ2-7; D is unclear. The CDR3 DNA follows: TGTGCCAGCAGCTTAGAATCGATATACGAGCAGTACTTC. Residues: CASSLESIYEQYF.